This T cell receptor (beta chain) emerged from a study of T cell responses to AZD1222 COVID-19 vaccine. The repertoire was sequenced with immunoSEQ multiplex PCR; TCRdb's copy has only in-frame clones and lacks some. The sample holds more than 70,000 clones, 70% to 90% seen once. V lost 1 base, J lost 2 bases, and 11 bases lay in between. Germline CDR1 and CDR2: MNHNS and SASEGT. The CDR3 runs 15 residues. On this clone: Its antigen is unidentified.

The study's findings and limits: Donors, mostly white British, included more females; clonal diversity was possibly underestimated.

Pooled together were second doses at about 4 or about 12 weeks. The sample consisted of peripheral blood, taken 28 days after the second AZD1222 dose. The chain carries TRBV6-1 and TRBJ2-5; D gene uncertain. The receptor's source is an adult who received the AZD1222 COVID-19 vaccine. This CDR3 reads CASSEVRVPQETQYF. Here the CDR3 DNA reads TGTGCCAGCAGTGAAGTACGAGTTCCTCAAGAGACCCAGTACTTC.